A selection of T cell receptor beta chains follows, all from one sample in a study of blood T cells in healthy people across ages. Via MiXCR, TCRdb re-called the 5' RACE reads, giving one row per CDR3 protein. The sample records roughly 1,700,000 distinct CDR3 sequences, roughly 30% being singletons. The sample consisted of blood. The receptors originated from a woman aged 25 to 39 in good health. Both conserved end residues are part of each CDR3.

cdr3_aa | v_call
CASSLGGAIAGELFF | TRBV5-1
CASSLRSGGEGVAFF | TRBV11-2
CASSPSTGMMDYGYTF | TRBV9
CASSHEQVNTEAFF | TRBV4-1
CATSVSYTEAFF | TRBV12-3/TRBV12-4
CASSLDSPSYNEQFF | TRBV5-1
CASRLTSYPDTQYF | TRBV6-5
CASSSIVYEQYF | TRBV28
CATSREYRSNWGYTF | TRBV15
CASCSDKNIQYF | TRBV7-9
CASRSGAVYEGGEQYF | TRBV27
CASSVQAWDTEAFF | TRBV9
CASSLGGQPNEKLFF | TRBV7-2
CASTLLLSPSTDTQYF | TRBV12-3/TRBV12-4
CASSLGSYEQFF | TRBV12-3/TRBV12-4
CSERQGSTDTQYF | TRBV29-1
CASNSGDRGWGYTF | TRBV12-3/TRBV12-4
CASRGASGSPRHSYNEQFF | TRBV21-1
CASSLGAVEQFF | TRBV5-6
CASSSRDYNEQFF | TRBV6-5